This T cell receptor (beta chain) was observed in a study of blood T cell repertoires in COVID-19. As for the study in general: Specimens from acute and convalescent COVID-19 originated in the United States, Italy and Spain.

Original analysis: Nucleated cell number was recorded as an estimate derived from reference gene primer amplification. Sequencing used immunoSEQ multiplex PCR; TCRdb keeps in-frame clones, though not all of them. The V and J calls and clone size were taken over from that table, and D and trimming were inferred from the DNA. The sample has roughly 170,000 clones, 70% to 85% seen once; the top ten hold 15% to 20%. The study recruited people aged roughly 18 to 95 years across about two dozen US areas. For recovered donors of Cohort 3, there were two negative PCRs, clearance, or symptom resolution. J was trimmed by 4 bases and V by 4 bases; bases with no gene match: 6. The CDR3 is 16 amino acids. CDR1 and CDR2 from the germline V gene are SGHRS and YFSETQ.

The chain joins TRBV5-1 to TRBJ2-5, with TRBD2 matching over 14 bases. The source of this sequence is a woman in her 50s who had recovered from COVID-19. Input material: PBMCs or T cells enriched from blood (not recorded which). Here the CDR3 DNA reads TGCGCCAGCAGCCCAGGACTAGCGGGAGGTGGAGAGACCCAGTACTTC. Protein: CASSPGLAGGGETQYF.